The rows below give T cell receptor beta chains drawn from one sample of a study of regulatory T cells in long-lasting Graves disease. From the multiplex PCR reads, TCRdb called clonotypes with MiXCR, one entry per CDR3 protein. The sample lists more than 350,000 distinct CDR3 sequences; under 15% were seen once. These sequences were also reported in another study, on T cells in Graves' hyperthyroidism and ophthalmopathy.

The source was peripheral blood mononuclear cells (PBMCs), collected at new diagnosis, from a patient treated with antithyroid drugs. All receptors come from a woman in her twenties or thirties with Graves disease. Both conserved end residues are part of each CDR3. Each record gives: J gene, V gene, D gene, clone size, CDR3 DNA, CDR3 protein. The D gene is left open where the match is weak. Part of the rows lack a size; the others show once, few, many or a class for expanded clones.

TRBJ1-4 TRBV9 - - TGTGCCAGCAGCTCGAGGGGCGCCCCCGGACAGAGAGGGTTGGCAAATGAAAAACTGTTTTTT CASSSRGAPGQRGLANEKLFF
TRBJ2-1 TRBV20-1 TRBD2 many TGCAGTGCTATGGGACTAGCGGATAATGAGCAGTTCTTC CSAMGLADNEQFF
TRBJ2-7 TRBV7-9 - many TGTGCCAGCAGCCTAGTGGTGGGGGCTGCCTACGAGCAGTACTTC CASSLVVGAAYEQYF
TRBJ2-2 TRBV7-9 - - TGTGCCAGCAGCTTAGGAAGGACAGTAAAGAGGGACACCGGGGAGCTGTTTTTT CASSLGRTVKRDTGELFF
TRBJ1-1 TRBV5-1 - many TGCGCCAGCATCGACCCGGGACGAAACACTGAAGCTTTCTTT CASIDPGRNTEAFF
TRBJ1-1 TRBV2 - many TGTGCCATTAGACAGAACACTGAAGCTTTCTTT CAIRQNTEAFF
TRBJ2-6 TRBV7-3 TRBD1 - TGTGCCAGCAGTAAGACAGGGGGCGCTGGGGCCAACGTCCTGACTTTC CASSKTGGAGANVLTF
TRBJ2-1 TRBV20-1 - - TGCAGTGCTGCCGCGTCGGGCCATGAGCAGTTCTTC CSAAASGHEQFF
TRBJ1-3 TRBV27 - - TGTGCCAGCAGTTTGGCGGGCCAGGCTGGAAACACCATATATTTT CASSLAGQAGNTIYF
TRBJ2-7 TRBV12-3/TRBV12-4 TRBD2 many TGTGCCAGCAGTTCGATAGCGGGATTCTACGAGCAGTACTTC CASSSIAGFYEQYF
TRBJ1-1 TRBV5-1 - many TGCGCCAGCAAGTTGAGGGACACTGAAGCTTTCTTT CASKLRDTEAFF